What follows describes a single TCR beta chain. The antigen is unknown. Produced via immunoSEQ multiplex PCR; TCRdb's table is partial and in-frame only. The table records about 680,000 clones, 80% to 90% of them present only once. The germline V gene encodes CDR1 SEHNR and CDR2 FQNEAQ (reference sequence). This CDR3 is built from 15 residues. The ends were cut back, 4 bases at V and 1 base at J, with 13 bases in the middle. The data belong to a study of Ad26.COV2.S vaccination and SARS-CoV-2 variants. The wider study: Recipients of Ad26.COV2.S got it intramuscularly, once or twice 56 days apart.

Study results and limitations: Vaccinees showed greater spike-specific TCR breadth than placebo recipients.

Treatment indicated: some 20 received Ad26.COV2.S at low or high dose, single or two shots; 5 received placebo; per-sample allocation not given. Sample collection was performed on day 63 after the first vaccine or placebo injection. This receptor was taken from a person between 18 and 59 years old who received the Ad26.COV2.S COVID-19 vaccine or a placebo. The material was peripheral blood, obtained in a trial of Ad26.COV2.S vaccine versus placebo. V gene TRBV7-9 combines with J gene TRBJ2-5; tentative D call: TRBD1 (5 bases). DNA of the CDR3: TGTGCCAGCAGCTCTCCCGACAGAGCCCAAGAGACCCAGTACTTC. This gives the protein CASSSPDRAQETQYF.